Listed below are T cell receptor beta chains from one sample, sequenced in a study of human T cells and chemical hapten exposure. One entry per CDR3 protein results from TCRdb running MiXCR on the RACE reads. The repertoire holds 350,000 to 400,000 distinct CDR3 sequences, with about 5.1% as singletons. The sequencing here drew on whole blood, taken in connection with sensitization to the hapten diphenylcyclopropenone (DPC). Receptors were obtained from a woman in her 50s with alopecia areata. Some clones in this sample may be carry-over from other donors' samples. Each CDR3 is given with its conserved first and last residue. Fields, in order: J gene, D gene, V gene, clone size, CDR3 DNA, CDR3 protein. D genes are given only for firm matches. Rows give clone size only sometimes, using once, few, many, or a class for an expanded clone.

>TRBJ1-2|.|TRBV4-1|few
TGCGCCAGCAGCCAATTTGTCTACGGGGCTAACTATGGCTACACCTTC
CASSQFVYGANYGYTF
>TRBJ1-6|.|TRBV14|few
TGTGCCAGCAGCCAAGAGTTAAGAGGGGGACCCCTCCACTTT
CASSQELRGGPLHF
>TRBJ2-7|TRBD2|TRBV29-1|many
TGCAGCGTTGTGTTGGCTAGCGGGATTTTCTACGAGCAGTACTTC
CSVVLASGIFYEQYF
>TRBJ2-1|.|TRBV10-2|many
TGCGCCAGCAGTGAGTCGGCCCATTGGGATGAGCAGTTCTTC
CASSESAHWDEQFF
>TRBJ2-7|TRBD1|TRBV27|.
TGTGCCAGCAGTGAGCGGGGACAGGGGGCCTACGAGCAGTACTTC
CASSERGQGAYEQYF
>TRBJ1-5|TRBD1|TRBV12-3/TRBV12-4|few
TGTGCCAGCAGGGGACAGGGGAACAATCAGCCCCAGCATTTT
CASRGQGNNQPQHF
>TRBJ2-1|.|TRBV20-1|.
TGCAGTGCTAGAGCGCCCAGAAGGGGACCCTCCTACAATGAGCAGTTCTTC
CSARAPRRGPSYNEQFF
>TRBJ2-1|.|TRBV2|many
TGTGCCAGCAGTAGGGGACTGACCCCAGGGGAGCAGTTCTTC
CASSRGLTPGEQFF
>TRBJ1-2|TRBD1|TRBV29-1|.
TGCAGCGGAGGGGACAGCCCTAACTATGGCTACACCTTC
CSGGDSPNYGYTF
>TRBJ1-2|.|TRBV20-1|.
TGCAGTGCTAGTGCCCCTACAGCCTATGGCTACACCTTC
CSASAPTAYGYTF
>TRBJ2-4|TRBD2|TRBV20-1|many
TGCAGTGCTAGAGAAGCGGGGATCAAAAACATTCAGTACTTC
CSAREAGIKNIQYF
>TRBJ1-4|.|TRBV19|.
TGTGCCAGTAGTATAGAAGGTCTCCGCGAAAAACTGTTTTTT
CASSIEGLREKLFF
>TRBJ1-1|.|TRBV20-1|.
TGCAGTGCTGGTGGACGGATGAACACTGAAGCTTTCTTT
CSAGGRMNTEAFF
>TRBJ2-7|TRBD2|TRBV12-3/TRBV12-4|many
TGTGCCAGCAGTGCGACGGGACTAGCGGGAGACTACGAGCAGTACTTC
CASSATGLAGDYEQYF
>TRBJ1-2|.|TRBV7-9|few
TGTGCCAGCAGCCTGCAGGCAATTAACTATGGCTACACCTTC
CASSLQAINYGYTF
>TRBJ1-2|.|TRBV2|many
TGTGCCAGCAGTCCCGACAGCAACACTTATGGCTACACCTTC
CASSPDSNTYGYTF
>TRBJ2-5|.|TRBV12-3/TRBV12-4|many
TGTGCCAGCAGTTCGATACAGGGTTTCGAGGAGACCCAGTACTTC
CASSSIQGFEETQYF
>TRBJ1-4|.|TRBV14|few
TGTGCCAGCAGCCAAGATAGGGGGGAGAATGAAAAACTGTTTTTT
CASSQDRGENEKLFF
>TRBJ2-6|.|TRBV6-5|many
TGTGCCAGCAGTTACGGGGGAACTGGGGCCAACGTCCTGACTTTC
CASSYGGTGANVLTF
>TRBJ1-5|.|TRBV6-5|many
TGTGCCAGCAGTTACAGTAGCAATCAGCCCCAGCATTTT
CASSYSSNQPQHF